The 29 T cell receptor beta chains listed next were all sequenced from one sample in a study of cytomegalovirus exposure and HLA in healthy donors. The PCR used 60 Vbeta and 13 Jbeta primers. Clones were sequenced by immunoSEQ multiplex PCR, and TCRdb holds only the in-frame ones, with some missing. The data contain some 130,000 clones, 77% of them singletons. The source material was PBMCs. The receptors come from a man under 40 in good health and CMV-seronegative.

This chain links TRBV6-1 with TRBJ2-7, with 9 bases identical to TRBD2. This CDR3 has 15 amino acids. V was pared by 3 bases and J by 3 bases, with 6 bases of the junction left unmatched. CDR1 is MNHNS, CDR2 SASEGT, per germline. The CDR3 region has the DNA TGTGCCAGCAGTGAGCCCGCGGGAGGGCTCTACGAGCAGTACTTC. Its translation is CASSEPAGGLYEQYF.

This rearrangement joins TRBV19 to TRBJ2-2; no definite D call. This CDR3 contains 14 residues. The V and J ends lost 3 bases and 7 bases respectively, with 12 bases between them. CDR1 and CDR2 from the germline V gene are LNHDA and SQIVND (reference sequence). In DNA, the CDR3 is TGTGCCAGTAGTATTATGGCGGCGAACGGGGAGCTGTTTTTT. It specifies CASSIMAANGELFF.

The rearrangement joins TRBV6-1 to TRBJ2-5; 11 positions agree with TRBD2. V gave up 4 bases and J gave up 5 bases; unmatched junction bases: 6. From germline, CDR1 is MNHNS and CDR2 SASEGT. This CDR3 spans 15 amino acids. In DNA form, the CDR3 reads TGTGCCAGCAGTGCCACTAGCGGGAGCTGGGAGACCCAGTACTTC. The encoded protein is CASSATSGSWETQYF.

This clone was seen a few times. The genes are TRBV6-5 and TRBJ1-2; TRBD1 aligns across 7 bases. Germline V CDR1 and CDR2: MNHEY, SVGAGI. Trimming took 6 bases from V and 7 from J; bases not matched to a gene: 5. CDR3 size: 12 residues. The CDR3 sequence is CASSLGGIGYTF. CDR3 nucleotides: TGTGCCAGCAGCTTAGGGGGCATTGGCTACACCTTC.

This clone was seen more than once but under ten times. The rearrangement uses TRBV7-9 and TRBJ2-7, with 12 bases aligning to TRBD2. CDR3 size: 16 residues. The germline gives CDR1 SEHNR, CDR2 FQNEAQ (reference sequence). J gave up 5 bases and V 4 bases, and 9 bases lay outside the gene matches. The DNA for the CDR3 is TGTGCCAGCAGCTCAGGACTAGCGGGATTTCGCAACGAGCAGTACTTC. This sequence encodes CASSSGLAGFRNEQYF.

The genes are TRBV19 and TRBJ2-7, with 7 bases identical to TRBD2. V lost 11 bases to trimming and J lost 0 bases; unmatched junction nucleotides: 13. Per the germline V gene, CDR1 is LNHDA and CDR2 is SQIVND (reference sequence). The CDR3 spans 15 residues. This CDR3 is CAPPMGRECSYEQYF. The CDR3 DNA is TGTGCCCCCCCTATGGGGCGGGAGTGCTCCTACGAGCAGTACTTC.

As DNA, the CDR3 is TGTGCCAGCACAACCTTGGAGACAGATAACTTACGGGGGAGGGCCATCTACGAGCAGTACTTC. It translates to CASTTLETDNLRGRAIYEQYF. This sequence joins TRBV27 and TRBJ2-7; 7 bases are shared with TRBD2. The CDR3 runs to 21 residues. V was pared by 7 bases and J by 3 bases, with 30 bases of the junction left unmatched. CDR1 and CDR2 from the germline V gene are MNHEY and SMNVEV (reference sequence).

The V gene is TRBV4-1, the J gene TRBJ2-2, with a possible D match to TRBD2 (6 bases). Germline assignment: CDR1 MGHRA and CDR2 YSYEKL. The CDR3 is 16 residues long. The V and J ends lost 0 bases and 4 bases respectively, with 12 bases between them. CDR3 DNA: TGCGCCAGCAGCCAAGATTTATGGACTACCACCGGGGAGCTGTTTTTT. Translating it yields CASSQDLWTTTGELFF.

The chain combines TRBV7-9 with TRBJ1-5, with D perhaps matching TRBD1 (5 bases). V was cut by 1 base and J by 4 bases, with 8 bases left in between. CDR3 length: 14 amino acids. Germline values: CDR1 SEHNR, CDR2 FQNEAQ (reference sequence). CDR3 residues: CASSLGRGNQPQHF. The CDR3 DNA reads TGTGCCAGCAGCTTAGGTCGGGGGAATCAGCCCCAGCATTTT. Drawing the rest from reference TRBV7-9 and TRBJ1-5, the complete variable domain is DTGVSQNPRHKITKRGQNVTFRCDPISEHNRLYWYRQTLGQGPEFLTYFQNEAQLEKSRLLSDRFSAERPKGSFSTLEIQRTEQGDSAMYLCASSLGRGNQPQHFGDGTRLSIL.

CDR3 sequence reads: CAISGLAGATGELFF. CDR3 bases: TGTGCCATCAGTGGGCTAGCGGGAGCCACCGGGGAGCTGTTTTTT. The chain has TRBV10-3 and TRBJ2-2, with 10 positions matching TRBD2. The trim removed 4 bases at V and 4 bases at J, leaving 3 bases unmatched. Germline V gives CDR1 ENHRY, CDR2 SYGVKD. This CDR3 is built from 15 residues.

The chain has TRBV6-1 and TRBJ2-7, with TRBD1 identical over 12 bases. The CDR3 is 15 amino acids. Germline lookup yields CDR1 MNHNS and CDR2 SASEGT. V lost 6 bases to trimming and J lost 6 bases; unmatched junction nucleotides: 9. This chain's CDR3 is CASRGQGAGGGEQYF. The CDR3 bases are TGTGCCAGCAGGGGACAGGGGGCAGGAGGAGGCGAGCAGTACTTC.

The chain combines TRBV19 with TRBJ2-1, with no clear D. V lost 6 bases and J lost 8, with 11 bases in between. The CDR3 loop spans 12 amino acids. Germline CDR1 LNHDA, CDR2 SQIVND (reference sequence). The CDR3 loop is CASSWQADEQFF. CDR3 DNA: TGTGCCAGTAGCTGGCAGGCCGATGAGCAGTTCTTC.

DNA of the CDR3: TGCGCCAGCAGCTTGGAAGGGGGCTGGGGAGAGACCCAGTACTTC. This encodes CASSLEGGWGETQYF. The V gene is TRBV5-1, the J gene TRBJ2-5; 7 nucleotides agree with TRBD1. J was trimmed by 4 bases and V by 0 bases; bases with no gene match: 6. Germline V lookup: CDR1 SGHRS, CDR2 YFSETQ. The CDR3 has 15 amino acids.

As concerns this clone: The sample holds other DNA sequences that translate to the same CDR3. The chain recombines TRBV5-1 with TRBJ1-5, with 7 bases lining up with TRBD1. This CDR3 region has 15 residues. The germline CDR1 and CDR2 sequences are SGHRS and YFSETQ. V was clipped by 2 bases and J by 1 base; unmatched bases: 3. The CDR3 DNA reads TGCGCCAGCAGCTTAGGGACAGTCAGCAATCAGCCCCAGCATTTT. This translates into CASSLGTVSNQPQHF.

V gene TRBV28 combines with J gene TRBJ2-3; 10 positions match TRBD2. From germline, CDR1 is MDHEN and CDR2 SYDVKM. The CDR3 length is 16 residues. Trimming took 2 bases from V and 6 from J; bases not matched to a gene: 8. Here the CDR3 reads CASSLNEGLAQDTQYF. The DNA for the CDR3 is TGTGCCAGCAGTTTAAACGAGGGACTAGCGCAGGATACGCAGTATTTT.

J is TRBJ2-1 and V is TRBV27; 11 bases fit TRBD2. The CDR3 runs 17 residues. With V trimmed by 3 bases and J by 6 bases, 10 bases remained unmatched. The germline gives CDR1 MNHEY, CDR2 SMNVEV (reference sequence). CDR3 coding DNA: TGTGCCAGCAGTTTTCGACGGCAACTAGCGGGGGTCAATGAGCAGTTCTTC. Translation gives CASSFRRQLAGVNEQFF.

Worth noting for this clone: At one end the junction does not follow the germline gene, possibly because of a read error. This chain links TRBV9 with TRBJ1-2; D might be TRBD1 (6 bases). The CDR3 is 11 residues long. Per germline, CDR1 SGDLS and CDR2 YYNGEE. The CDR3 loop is CASSVGQGFHF. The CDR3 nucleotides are TGTGCCAGCAGCGTGGGACAAGGGTTCCACTTC. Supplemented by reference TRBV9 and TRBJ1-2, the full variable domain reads DSGVTQTPKHLITATGQRVTLRCSPRSGDLSVYWYQQSLDQGLQFLIQYYNGEERAKGNILERFSAQQFPDLHSELNLSSLELGDSALYFCASSVGQGFHFGSGTRLTVV.

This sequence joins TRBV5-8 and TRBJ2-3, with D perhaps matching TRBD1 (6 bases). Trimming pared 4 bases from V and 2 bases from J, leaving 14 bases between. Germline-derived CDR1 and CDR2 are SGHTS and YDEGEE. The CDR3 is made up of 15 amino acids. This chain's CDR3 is CASSSTGSLTDTQYF. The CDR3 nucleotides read TGTGCCAGCAGCAGCACAGGGTCCCTCACAGATACGCAGTATTTT.

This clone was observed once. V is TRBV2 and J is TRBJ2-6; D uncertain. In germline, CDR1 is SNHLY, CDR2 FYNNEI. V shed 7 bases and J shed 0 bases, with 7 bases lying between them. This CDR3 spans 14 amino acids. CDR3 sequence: CASTYLSGANVLTF. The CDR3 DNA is TGTGCCAGCACGTATCTCTCTGGGGCCAACGTCCTGACTTTC.

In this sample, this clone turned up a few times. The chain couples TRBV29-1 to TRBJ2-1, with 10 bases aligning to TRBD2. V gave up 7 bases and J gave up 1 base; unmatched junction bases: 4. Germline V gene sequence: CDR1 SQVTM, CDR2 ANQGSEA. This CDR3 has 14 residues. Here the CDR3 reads CSDLAGVSYNEQFF. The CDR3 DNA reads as TGCAGCGATCTAGCGGGAGTTTCCTACAATGAGCAGTTCTTC.

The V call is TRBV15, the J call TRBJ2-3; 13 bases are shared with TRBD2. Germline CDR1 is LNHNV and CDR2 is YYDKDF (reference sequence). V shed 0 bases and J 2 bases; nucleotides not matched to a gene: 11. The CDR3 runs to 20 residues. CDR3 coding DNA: TGTGCCACCAGCAGAGACCCAGGAAGGACTAGCGGGAGATTCACAGATACGCAGTATTTT. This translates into CATSRDPGRTSGRFTDTQYF.

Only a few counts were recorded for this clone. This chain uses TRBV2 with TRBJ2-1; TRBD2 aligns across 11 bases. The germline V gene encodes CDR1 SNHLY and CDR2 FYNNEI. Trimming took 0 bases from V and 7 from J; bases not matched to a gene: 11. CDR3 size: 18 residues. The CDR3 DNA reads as TGTGCCAGCAGTGAAGCTTCTTCGTGGCTAGCGGGGGGAAATGAGCAGTTCTTC. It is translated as CASSEASSWLAGGNEQFF.

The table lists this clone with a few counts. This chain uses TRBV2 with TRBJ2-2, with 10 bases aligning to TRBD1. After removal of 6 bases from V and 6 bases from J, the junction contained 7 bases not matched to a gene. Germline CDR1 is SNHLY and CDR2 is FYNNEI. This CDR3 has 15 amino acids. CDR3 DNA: TGTGCCAGCAGCGCCGGGACAGGGGCCCCCGGGGAGCTGTTTTTT. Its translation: CASSAGTGAPGELFF.

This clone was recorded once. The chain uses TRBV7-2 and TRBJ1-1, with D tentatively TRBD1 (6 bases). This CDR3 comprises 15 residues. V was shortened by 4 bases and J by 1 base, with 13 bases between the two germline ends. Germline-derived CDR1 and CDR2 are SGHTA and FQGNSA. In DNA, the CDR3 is TGTGCCAGCAGCTCCCCGGCAGGGGCGAACACTGAAGCTTTCTTT. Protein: CASSSPAGANTEAFF.

The CDR3 nucleotides read TGTGCCTGGAGCCCACGGGAGCCCGAGCAGTACTTC. It translates to CAWSPREPEQYF. The V and J genes are TRBV30 and TRBJ2-7; a weak D match, TRBD2 (6 bases). Deletions cut 3 bases from V and 6 bases from J, with 12 bases between. CDR1 GTSNPN and CDR2 SVGIG come from the germline V gene (reference sequence). The CDR3 is 12 amino acids.

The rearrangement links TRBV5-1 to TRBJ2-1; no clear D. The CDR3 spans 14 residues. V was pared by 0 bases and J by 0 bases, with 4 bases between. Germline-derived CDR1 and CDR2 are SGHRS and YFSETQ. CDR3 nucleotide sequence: TGCGCCAGCAGCTTGGCTAGCTCCTACAATGAGCAGTTCTTC. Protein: CASSLASSYNEQFF.

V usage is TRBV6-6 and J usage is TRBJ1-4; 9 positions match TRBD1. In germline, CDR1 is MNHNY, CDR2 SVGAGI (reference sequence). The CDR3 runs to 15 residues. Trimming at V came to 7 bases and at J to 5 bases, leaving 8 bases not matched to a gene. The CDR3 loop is CASKTTGQGNEKLFF. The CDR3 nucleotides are TGTGCCAGCAAGACAACGGGACAGGGAAATGAAAAACTGTTTTTT.

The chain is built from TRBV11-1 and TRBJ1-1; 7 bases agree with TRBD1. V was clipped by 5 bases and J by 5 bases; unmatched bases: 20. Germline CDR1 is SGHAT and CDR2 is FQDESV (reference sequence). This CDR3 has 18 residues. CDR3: CASSPHPGQTVQGTEAFF. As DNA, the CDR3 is TGTGCCAGCAGCCCCCATCCGGGACAGACGGTCCAAGGGACTGAAGCTTTCTTT.

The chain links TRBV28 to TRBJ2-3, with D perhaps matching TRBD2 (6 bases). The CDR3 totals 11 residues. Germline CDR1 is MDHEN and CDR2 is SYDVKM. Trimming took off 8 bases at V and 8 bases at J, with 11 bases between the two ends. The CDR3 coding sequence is TGTGCCAGCTTTGGGGGGACTACGCAGTATTTT. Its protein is CASFGGTTQYF.